The clone carrying this T cell receptor beta chain was recorded a few times. Then a second PCR, running about 6 to 11 cycles, was carried out with a sample-barcoded 5' primer and a J-beta primer mix. MiXCR was run by TCRdb on the 5' RACE reads, yielding one entry per CDR3 protein. The sample has some 1.1 million distinct CDR3 sequences; around two fifths are singletons. These data come from a study of blood T cells in healthy people across ages. The germline V and J ends were trimmed by 7 bases and 0 bases, with 18 bases remaining between them. The length of the CDR3 is 16 residues. The receptor's source is a man aged 18 to 30 in good health. Sequenced input: blood. J is TRBJ1-1 and V is TRBV12-3 or TRBV12-4; a possible D gene is TRBD1 (6 bases). CDR3 bases: TGTGCCAGCATTCCAAACAGGGACCCAATGAACACTGAAGCTTTCTTT. Encoded protein: CASIPNRDPMNTEAFF.